In its sample, the clone carrying this T cell receptor (beta chain) is large. Its antigen remains unknown. This entry comes from a study of metastatic and nonmetastatic thyroid tumors. Across the whole study: Patients with malignant and benign thyroid disease provided blood and tumor or nodule tissue, whose repertoires were compared.

The entire patient cohort was treatment-naive prior to thyroid surgery. In the source study's methods: Building a distant-metastasis classifier for papillary thyroid cancer drew on CDR3 differences across clinicopathological groups. TCRdb re-called clones via MiXCR from the PCR reads. Clone size and V and J calls follow TCRdb, not the original study. The table records 11,000 to 15,000 clones, approximately 30% of them present only once. Broader study findings: In blood and tumor, TCR beta diversity was reportedly significantly higher in malignant thyroid tumors than in benign nodules.

This CDR3 spans 12 amino acids. V shed 0 bases and J shed 4 bases, with 4 bases lying between them. The germline gives CDR1 SGDLS, CDR2 YYNGEE. Sequenced material: tumor tissue. This receptor was taken from a female donor with papillary thyroid cancer or a benign thyroid nodule (not recorded which). Some clones in this sample may be carry-over from other donors' samples. This sequence joins TRBV9 and TRBJ1-1; no firm D call. The CDR3 here is CASSVGGTEAFF. Written as DNA, the CDR3 is TGTGCCAGCAGCGTAGGAGGCACTGAAGCTTTCTTT.